This TCR beta chain was retrieved from a study of blood T cells in healthy people across ages. The V gene end was trimmed by 6 bases and the J gene end by 5 bases; junction bases not matched to a gene: 9. Germline-derived CDR1 and CDR2 are MDHEN and SYDVKM. CDR3 size: 14 residues. Study outcomes and limitations: While age rose, TCR beta diversity per million T cells dropped in a roughly linear way. A strong correlation between TCR beta diversity and naive T cell percentage was seen. Naive CD4+ cell counts and diversity both ran higher in long-lived than in aged donors.

Through a sample-barcoded 5' primer and a J-beta primer mix, a second PCR was run for about 6 to 12 cycles. A template-switch adaptor that had 12 random nucleotides put a tag on each cDNA molecule. TCRdb re-analysed the 5' RACE reads in MiXCR, keeping a single row per CDR3 protein. The profile covers 1.5 million to 2 million distinct CDR3 sequences, with roughly 27% appearing a single time and 7.7% taken by the ten largest. This clonotype was observed many times. Antigen specificity is unknown. The chain couples TRBV28 to TRBJ1-2; 7 bases agree with TRBD1. This sequence originates from a woman aged 25 to 39 in good health. The sample was blood. The CDR3 is CASRTGPFYYGYTF. The CDR3 coding sequence is TGTGCCAGCAGGACAGGGCCTTTCTATTATGGCTACACCTTC.